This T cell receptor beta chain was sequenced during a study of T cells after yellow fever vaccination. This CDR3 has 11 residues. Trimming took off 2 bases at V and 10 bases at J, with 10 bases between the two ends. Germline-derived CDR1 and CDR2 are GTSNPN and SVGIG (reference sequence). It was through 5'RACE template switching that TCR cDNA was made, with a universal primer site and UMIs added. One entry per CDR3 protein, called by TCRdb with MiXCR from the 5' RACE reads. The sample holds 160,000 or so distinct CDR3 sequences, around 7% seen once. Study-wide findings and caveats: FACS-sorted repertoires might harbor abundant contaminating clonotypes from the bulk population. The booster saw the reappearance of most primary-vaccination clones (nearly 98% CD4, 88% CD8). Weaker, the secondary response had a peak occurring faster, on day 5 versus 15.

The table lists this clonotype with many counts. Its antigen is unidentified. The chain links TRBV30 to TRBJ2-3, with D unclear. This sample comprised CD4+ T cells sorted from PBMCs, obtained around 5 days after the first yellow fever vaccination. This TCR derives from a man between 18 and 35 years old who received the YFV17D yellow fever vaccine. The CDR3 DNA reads TGTGCCTGGAGTTCGCGACTCTCGCAGTATTTT. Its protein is CAWSSRLSQYF. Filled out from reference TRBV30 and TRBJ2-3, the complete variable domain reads SQTIHQWPATLVQPVGSPLSLECTVEGTSNPNLYWYRQAAGRGLQLLFYSVGIGQISSEVPQNLSASRPQDRQFILSSKKLLLSDSGFYLCAWSSRLSQYFGPGTRLTVL.